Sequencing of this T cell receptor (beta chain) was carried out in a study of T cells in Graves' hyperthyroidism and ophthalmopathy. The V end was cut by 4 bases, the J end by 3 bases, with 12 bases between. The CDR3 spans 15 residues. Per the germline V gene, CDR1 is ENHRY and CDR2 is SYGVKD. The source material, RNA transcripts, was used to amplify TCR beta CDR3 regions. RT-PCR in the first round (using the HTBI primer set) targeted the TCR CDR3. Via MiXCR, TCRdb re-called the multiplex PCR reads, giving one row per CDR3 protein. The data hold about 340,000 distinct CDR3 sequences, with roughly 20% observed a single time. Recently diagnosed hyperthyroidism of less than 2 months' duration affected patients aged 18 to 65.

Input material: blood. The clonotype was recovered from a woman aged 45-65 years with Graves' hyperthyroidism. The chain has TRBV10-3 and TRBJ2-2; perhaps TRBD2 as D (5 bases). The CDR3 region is CAISGSSGDTGELFF. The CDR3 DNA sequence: TGTGCCATCAGTGGGTCCAGCGGAGACACCGGGGAGCTGTTTTTT.